A selection of T cell receptor beta chains follows, all from one sample in a study of early T cells in non-severe SARS-CoV-2 infection. TCRdb called the 5' RACE reads again in MiXCR, with one record for every CDR3 protein. The sample records tens of thousands of distinct CDR3 sequences, under 5% being singletons. The specimen sequenced was whole blood. The receptors shown here come from an adult who was a healthcare worker with PCR-confirmed SARS-CoV-2 infection or an uninfected control (not recorded which). Both conserved end residues are part of each CDR3. A D gene is named only where the DNA matches it firmly. Clone size appears in some rows only: once, few, many, or a class for an expanded clone.

v_call,d_call,clone_size,cdr3_length,j_call,cdr3_aa
TRBV5-1,.,medium-sized,13,TRBJ1-5,CASSLDGNQPQHF
TRBV2,.,many,14,TRBJ1-5,CASSEQQGSQPQHF
TRBV6-5,.,many,13,TRBJ2-7,CASRGLGTYEQYF
TRBV10-1,.,many,19,TRBJ2-1,CASSESSGTVLDSYNEQFF
TRBV6-1,TRBD2,many,13,TRBJ2-1,CATLEREHNEQFF
TRBV15,TRBD1,.,16,TRBJ2-3,CATSGEGARGTDTQYF
TRBV7-9,.,many,13,TRBJ2-7,CASSFDSGYEQYF
TRBV10-3,.,medium-sized,13,TRBJ1-2,CATRMDSWDGYTF
TRBV7-2,TRBD1,many,13,TRBJ1-2,CASSLARGHGYTF
TRBV27,TRBD2,many,15,TRBJ2-1,CASSLLSGRVNEQFF